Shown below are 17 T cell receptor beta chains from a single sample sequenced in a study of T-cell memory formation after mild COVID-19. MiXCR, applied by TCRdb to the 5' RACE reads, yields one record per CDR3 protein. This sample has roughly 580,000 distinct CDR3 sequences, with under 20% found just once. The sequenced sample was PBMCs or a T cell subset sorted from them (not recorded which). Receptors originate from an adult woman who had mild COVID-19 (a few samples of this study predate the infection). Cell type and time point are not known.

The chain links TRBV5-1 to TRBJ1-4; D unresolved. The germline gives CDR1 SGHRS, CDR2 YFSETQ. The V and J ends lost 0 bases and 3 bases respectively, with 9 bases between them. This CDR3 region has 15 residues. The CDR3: CASSLGSIPNEKLFF. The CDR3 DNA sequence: TGCGCCAGCAGCTTGGGGTCCATCCCTAATGAAAAACTGTTTTTT.

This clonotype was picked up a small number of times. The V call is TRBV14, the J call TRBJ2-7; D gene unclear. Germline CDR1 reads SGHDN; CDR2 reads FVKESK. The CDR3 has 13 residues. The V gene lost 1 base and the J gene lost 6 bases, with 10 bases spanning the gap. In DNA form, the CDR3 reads TGTGCCAGCAGCCAAGTTGCATCTAGCGAGCAGTACTTC. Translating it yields CASSQVASSEQYF. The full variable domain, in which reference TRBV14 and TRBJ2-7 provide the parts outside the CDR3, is EAGVTQFPSHSVIEKGQTVTLRCDPISGHDNLYWYRRVMGKEIKFLLHFVKESKQDESGMPNNRFLAERTGGTYSTLKVQPAELEDSGVYFCASSQVASSEQYFGPGTRLTVT.

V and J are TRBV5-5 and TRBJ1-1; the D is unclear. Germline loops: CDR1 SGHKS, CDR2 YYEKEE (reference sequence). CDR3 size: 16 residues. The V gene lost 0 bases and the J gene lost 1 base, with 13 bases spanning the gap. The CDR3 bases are TGTGCCAGCAGCTTGGTGGGAGTCAGTGGGAACACTGAAGCTTTCTTT. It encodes CASSLVGVSGNTEAFF.

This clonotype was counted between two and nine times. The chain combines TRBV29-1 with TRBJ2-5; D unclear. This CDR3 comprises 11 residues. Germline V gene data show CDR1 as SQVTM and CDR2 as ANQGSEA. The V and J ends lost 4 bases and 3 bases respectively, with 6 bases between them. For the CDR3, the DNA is TGCAGCGTTGGGTCGGAAGAGACCCAGTACTTC. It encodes CSVGSEETQYF.

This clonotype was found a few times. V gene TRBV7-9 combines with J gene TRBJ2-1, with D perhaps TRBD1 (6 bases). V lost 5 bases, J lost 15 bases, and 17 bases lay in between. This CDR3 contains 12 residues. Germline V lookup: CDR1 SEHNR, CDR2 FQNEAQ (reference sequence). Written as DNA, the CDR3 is TGTGCCAGCAGCCCACCAGGGGAGACGAGGTTCTTC. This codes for CASSPPGETRFF.

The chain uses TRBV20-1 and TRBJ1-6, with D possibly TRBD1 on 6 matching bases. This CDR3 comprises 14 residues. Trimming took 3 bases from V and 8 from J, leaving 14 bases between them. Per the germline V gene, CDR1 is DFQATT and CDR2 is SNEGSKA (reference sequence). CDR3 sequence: CSARPGGAHSPLHF. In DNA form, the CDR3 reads TGCAGTGCTAGGCCCGGGGGGGCTCATTCACCCCTCCACTTT.

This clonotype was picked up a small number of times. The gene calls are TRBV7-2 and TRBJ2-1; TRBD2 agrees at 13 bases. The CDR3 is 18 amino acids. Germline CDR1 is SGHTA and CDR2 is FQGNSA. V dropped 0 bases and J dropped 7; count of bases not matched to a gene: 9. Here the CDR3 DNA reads TGTGCCAGCAGCTTAGCGCCGCTACTAGCGGGAGGGACAAATGAGCAGTTCTTC. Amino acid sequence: CASSLAPLLAGGTNEQFF.

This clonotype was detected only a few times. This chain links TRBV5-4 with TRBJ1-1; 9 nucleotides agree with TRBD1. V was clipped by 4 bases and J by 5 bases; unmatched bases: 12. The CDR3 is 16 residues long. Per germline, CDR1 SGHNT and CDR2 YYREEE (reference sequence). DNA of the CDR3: TGTGCCAGCAGCGCGGAGGGTGGGGACAGGGCGACTGAAGCTTTCTTT. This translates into CASSAEGGDRATEAFF.

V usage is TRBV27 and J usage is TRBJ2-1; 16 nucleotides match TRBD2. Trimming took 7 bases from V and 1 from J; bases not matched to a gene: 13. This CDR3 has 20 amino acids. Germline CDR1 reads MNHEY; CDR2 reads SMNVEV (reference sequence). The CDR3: CASKKVGLAGGPSSYNEQFF. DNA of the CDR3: TGTGCCAGCAAAAAAGTGGGACTAGCGGGAGGGCCTAGTTCCTACAATGAGCAGTTCTTC.

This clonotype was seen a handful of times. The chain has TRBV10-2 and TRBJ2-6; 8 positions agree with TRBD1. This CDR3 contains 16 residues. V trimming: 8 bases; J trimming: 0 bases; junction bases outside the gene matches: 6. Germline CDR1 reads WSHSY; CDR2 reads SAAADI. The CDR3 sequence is CASGQGPFSGANVLTF. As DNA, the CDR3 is TGCGCCAGCGGACAGGGACCGTTCTCTGGGGCCAACGTCCTGACTTTC.

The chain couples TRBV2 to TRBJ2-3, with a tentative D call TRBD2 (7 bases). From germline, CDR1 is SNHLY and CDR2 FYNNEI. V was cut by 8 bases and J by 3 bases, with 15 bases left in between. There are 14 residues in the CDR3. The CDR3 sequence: CASGGAWFTDTQYF. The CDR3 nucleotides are TGTGCCAGCGGGGGGGCCTGGTTTACAGATACGCAGTATTTT. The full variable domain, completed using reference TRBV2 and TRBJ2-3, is EPEVTQTPSHQVTQMGQEVILRCVPISNHLYFYWYRQILGQKVEFLVSFYNNEISEKSEIFDDQFSVERPDGSNFTLKIRSTKLEDSAMYFCASGGAWFTDTQYFGPGTRLTVL.

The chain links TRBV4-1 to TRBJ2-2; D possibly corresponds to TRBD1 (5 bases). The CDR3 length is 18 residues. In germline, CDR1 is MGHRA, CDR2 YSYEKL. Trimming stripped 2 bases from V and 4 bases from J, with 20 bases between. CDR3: CASSQLGRGSVSTGELFF. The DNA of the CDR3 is TGCGCCAGCAGCCAACTGGGTAGGGGATCGGTGAGCACCGGGGAGCTGTTTTTT.

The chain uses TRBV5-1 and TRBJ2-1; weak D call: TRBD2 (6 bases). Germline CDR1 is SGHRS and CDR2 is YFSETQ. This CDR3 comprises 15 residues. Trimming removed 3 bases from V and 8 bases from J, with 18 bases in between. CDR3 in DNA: TGCGCCAGCAGCTGGACTACACCTTCCAGCGATGAGCAGTTCTTC. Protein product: CASSWTTPSSDEQFF.

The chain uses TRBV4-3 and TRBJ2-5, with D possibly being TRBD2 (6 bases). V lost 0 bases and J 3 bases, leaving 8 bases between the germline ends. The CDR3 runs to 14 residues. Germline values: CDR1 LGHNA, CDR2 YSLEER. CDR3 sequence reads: CASSQDWGEETQYF. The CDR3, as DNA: TGCGCCAGCAGCCAAGATTGGGGGGAAGAGACCCAGTACTTC.

CDR3 protein: CASSSPGQTLYGYTF. DNA for the CDR3: TGTGCCAGCAGCTCACCGGGACAGACTCTCTACGGCTACACCTTC. This chain links TRBV7-9 with TRBJ1-2, with 7 bases that match TRBD1. CDR1 is SEHNR and CDR2 is FQNEAQ in the germline V gene (reference sequence). Trimming cost V 4 bases and J 8 bases; bases outside gene matches: 13. The CDR3 is 15 amino acids.

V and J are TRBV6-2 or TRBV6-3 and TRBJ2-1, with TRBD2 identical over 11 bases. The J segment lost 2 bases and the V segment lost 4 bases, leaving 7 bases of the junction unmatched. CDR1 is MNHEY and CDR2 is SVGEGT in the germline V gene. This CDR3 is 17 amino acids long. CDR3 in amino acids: CASSSGLAGLTYNEQFF. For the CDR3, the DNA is TGTGCCAGCAGTTCCGGACTAGCGGGTCTTACCTACAATGAGCAGTTCTTC.

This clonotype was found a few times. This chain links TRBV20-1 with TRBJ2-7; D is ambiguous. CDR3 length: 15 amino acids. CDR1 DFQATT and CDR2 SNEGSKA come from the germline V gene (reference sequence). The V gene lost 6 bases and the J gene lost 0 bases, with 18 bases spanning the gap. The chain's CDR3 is CSAPVLRLSSYEQYF. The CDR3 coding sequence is TGCAGTGCCCCCGTCCTGCGGCTGAGCTCCTACGAGCAGTACTTC.